What follows are 28 T cell receptor beta chains derived from one specimen sequenced in a study of a mutant IDH1 vaccine in newly diagnosed glioma. Their target antigens are unknown. The table came from immunoSEQ multiplex PCR; TCRdb's copy has only in-frame clones and leaves some out. This sample has 30,000 to 35,000 clones, with 89% found just once. Time point of the sample: week 47, end of study. The study gave 300 ug of mutant IDH1 20-mer peptide per vaccine dose, with topical imiquimod. Sequenced here: PBMCs, sampled from a glioma patient whose treatment included an IDH1 peptide vaccine. Source of these receptors: a middle-aged man with glioma.

This chain links TRBV14 with TRBJ1-2, with a weak D call TRBD1 (5 bases). The CDR3 contains 14 residues. Germline loops: CDR1 SGHDN, CDR2 FVKESK. Trimming removed 4 bases from V and 4 bases from J, with 13 bases in between. CDR3 bases: TGTGCCAGCAGCCCGACAGTGGCAGCCTATGGCTACACCTTC. The encoded protein is CASSPTVAAYGYTF.

The table lists this clone with a count of one. V is TRBV7-9 and J is TRBJ2-1, with D possibly being TRBD1 (6 bases). The CDR3 loop spans 14 amino acids. The germline V and J ends were trimmed by 7 bases and 0 bases, with 10 bases remaining between them. Per germline, CDR1 SEHNR and CDR2 FQNEAQ (reference sequence). This CDR3 reads CASNTGSSYNEQFF. DNA for the CDR3: TGTGCCAGCAATACAGGGAGCTCCTACAATGAGCAGTTCTTC.

The genes are TRBV29-1 and TRBJ2-7, with D tentatively TRBD2 (6 bases). The germline V and J ends were trimmed by 2 bases and 1 base, with 12 bases remaining between them. This CDR3 comprises 14 residues. Germline V CDR1 and CDR2: SQVTM, ANQGSEA. CDR3 loop: CSVELYGTSYEQYF. The CDR3 nucleotides read TGCAGCGTTGAATTATACGGGACTTCCTACGAGCAGTACTTC.

The DNA of the CDR3 is TGCGCCAGCAGCTTGTATCCAGCGGGAATGAACACCGGGGAGCTGTTTTTT. Protein: CASSLYPAGMNTGELFF. This sequence joins TRBV5-1 and TRBJ2-2, with 7 positions matching TRBD2. Trimming removed 1 base from V and 1 base from J; junction bases left unmatched: 7. Looked up from germline, CDR1 is SGHRS and CDR2 is YFSETQ. CDR3 length equals 17 residues.

V gene TRBV27 combines with J gene TRBJ1-1; 10 positions agree with TRBD1. With 6 bases clipped from V and 1 base from J, the junction kept 5 bases outside the gene matches. The germline V gene encodes CDR1 MNHEY and CDR2 SMNVEV (reference sequence). The CDR3 contains 15 residues. CDR3 nucleotides: TGTGCCAGCAGCCAGGGACAGGGGACGAACACTGAAGCTTTCTTT. As protein: CASSQGQGTNTEAFF.

This sequence joins TRBV5-1 and TRBJ2-3; TRBD1 matches at 7 bases. V lost 1 base, J lost 2 bases, and 4 bases stayed unmatched. The CDR3 covers 15 residues. CDR1 and CDR2 from the germline V gene are SGHRS and YFSETQ. This CDR3 reads CASSLWGQHTDTQYF. The CDR3 bases are TGCGCCAGCAGCTTGTGGGGACAGCACACAGATACGCAGTATTTT.

As regards this clone: One end of the junction fails to match germline, which may point to a read error. The chain recombines TRBV7-7 with TRBJ2-5, with TRBD1 matching over 7 bases. The length of the CDR3 is 13 residues. Germline-derived CDR1 and CDR2 are SSHAT and FNYEAQ (reference sequence). CDR3 DNA sequence: TGTGCTAGCAGCCTCCCAGGGGGAGAGACCCAGTACTTC. Translation: CASSLPGGETQYF.

The chain recombines TRBV6-6 with TRBJ2-3; 10 nucleotides align to TRBD1. The germline gives CDR1 MNHNY, CDR2 SVGAGI (reference sequence). The CDR3 is made up of 16 amino acids. V shed 6 bases, J shed 7 bases, and the junction held 13 bases outside the gene matches. CDR3 amino acids: CASRLLTGGGWNTQYF. DNA for the CDR3: TGTGCCAGCAGGCTTCTGACAGGGGGCGGGTGGAATACGCAGTATTTT.

The genes are TRBV2 and TRBJ2-3; 16 nucleotides align to TRBD2. The junction had 10 bases not matched to a gene; V was cut back by 5 bases and J by 2 bases. Germline CDR1 and CDR2: SNHLY and FYNNEI. There are 19 residues in the CDR3. CDR3 sequence reads: CASSRSGTSGGDLTDTQYF. The CDR3 nucleotides are TGTGCCAGCAGTCGTTCCGGGACTAGCGGGGGGGACCTCACAGATACGCAGTATTTT.

The chain joins TRBV6-4 to TRBJ2-7; 8 bases map to TRBD1. The CDR3 totals 11 residues. J was trimmed by 2 bases and V by 9 bases; bases with no gene match: 0. Germline loops: CDR1 MRHNA, CDR2 SNTAGT. In nucleotides, the CDR3 is TGTGCCAGACAGGGGGCCTACGAGCAGTACGTC. This sequence encodes CARQGAYEQYV.

The chain joins TRBV5-1 to TRBJ2-2; D uncertain. Germline V gene sequence: CDR1 SGHRS, CDR2 YFSETQ. This CDR3 spans 13 amino acids. V dropped 0 bases and J dropped 6 bases, with 6 bases sitting between them. The CDR3 region has the DNA TGCGCCAGCAGCTTGGATCGGGCCGGGGAGCTGTTTTTT. This sequence encodes CASSLDRAGELFF.

V usage is TRBV7-2 and J usage is TRBJ2-7; maybe TRBD2 (6 bases). The CDR3 length is 14 residues. Germline CDR1 is SGHTA and CDR2 is FQGNSA. V lost 4 bases and J 7 bases, leaving 17 bases between the germline ends. The CDR3 region is CASSSRTAGSEQYF. For the CDR3, the DNA is TGTGCCAGCAGCTCGCGGACTGCGGGGAGTGAGCAGTACTTC.

The genes are TRBV28 and TRBJ2-7; D gene ambiguous. Germline V gives CDR1 MDHEN, CDR2 SYDVKM. There are 10 residues in the CDR3. DNA of the CDR3: TGTGCCAGCAGTTTATCTACGGTCTGGGTC. Its protein product is CASSLSTVWV.

The CDR3 nucleotides read TGTGCCAGCAGCGTACGGGGGGCCCCGACCGATAATGAAAAACTGTTTTTT. Translating gives CASSVRGAPTDNEKLFF. The chain carries TRBV11-2 and TRBJ1-4, with a tentative D call TRBD1 (6 bases). CDR3 length equals 17 residues. With 5 bases removed from V and 4 bases from J, the gap between germline ends came to 20 bases. CDR1 is SGHAT and CDR2 is FQNNGV in the germline V gene.

V is TRBV11-2 and J is TRBJ2-7; 12 bases map to TRBD2. This CDR3 is 15 amino acids long. CDR1 SGHAT and CDR2 FQNNGV come from the germline V gene. The V segment lost 4 bases and the J segment 6 bases; nucleotides outside the gene matches: 7. CDR3 amino acids: CASSSLAGGGGEQYF. The CDR3 DNA reads as TGTGCCAGCAGCTCCCTAGCGGGAGGGGGAGGCGAGCAGTACTTC.

The J gene is TRBJ1-5, the V gene TRBV5-5; D is unclear. Trimming removed 1 base at V and 1 base at J, with 12 bases between. CDR3 length: 16 amino acids. The germline V gene encodes CDR1 SGHKS and CDR2 YYEKEE (reference sequence). CDR3: CASSLLGIGSNQPQHF. For the CDR3, the DNA is TGTGCCAGCAGCTTGTTGGGCATAGGGAGCAATCAGCCCCAGCATTTT.

The rearrangement links TRBV5-1 to TRBJ1-3; 7 positions match TRBD1. Germline CDR1 reads SGHRS; CDR2 reads YFSETQ. V was pared by 0 bases and J by 2 bases, with 8 bases of the junction left unmatched. CDR3 length: 17 amino acids. CDR3 bases: TGCGCCAGCAGCTTGGGTATCGACAGGGACCCTGGAAACACCATATATTTT. Protein: CASSLGIDRDPGNTIYF.

The sample holds one count of this clone. The J gene is TRBJ2-7, the V gene TRBV6-1; maybe TRBD2 (7 bases). Trimming pared 0 bases from V and 5 bases from J, leaving 14 bases between. Germline V lookup: CDR1 MNHNS, CDR2 SASEGT. This CDR3 region has 15 residues. The CDR3: CASSEAGGPFDEQYV. The CDR3 bases are TGTGCCAGCAGTGAAGCGGGGGGGCCTTTCGACGAGCAGTACGTC.

This rearrangement joins TRBV28 to TRBJ1-1, with a weak D call TRBD1 (6 bases). Germline-derived CDR1 and CDR2 are MDHEN and SYDVKM. This CDR3 has 14 residues. Trimming left V 4 bases short and J 4 bases short, with 13 bases between. The CDR3 DNA sequence: TGTGCCAGCAGTTCGGCCCCCAGGGGCACTGAAGCTTTCTTT. This translates into CASSSAPRGTEAFF.

This sequence joins TRBV4-2 and TRBJ1-3; a possible D gene is TRBD1 (6 bases). The CDR3 has 16 amino acids. Germline V gene data show CDR1 as LGHNA and CDR2 as YNFKEQ. V was trimmed by 1 base and J by 5 bases, leaving 15 bases between them. In DNA form, the CDR3 reads TGTGCCAGCAGCCAAGTCCCGGGGGGCGGAAGAAACACCATATATTTT. It translates to CASSQVPGGGRNTIYF.

The J gene is TRBJ2-1, the V gene TRBV19, with TRBD2 matching over 10 bases. J was trimmed by 6 bases and V by 3 bases; bases with no gene match: 5. The germline CDR1 and CDR2 sequences are LNHDA and SQIVND (reference sequence). The CDR3 has 15 amino acids. CDR3 in amino acids: CASSIQLAGANEQFF. Here the CDR3 DNA reads TGTGCCAGTAGTATTCAGCTAGCGGGAGCCAATGAGCAGTTCTTC.

This clone was recorded once. This chain joins TRBV7-9 and TRBJ2-7, with D tentatively TRBD1 (5 bases). The CDR3 runs 15 residues. V lost 1 base and J 4 bases, leaving 14 bases between the germline ends. Germline V CDR1 and CDR2: SEHNR, FQNEAQ (reference sequence). The CDR3 loop reads CASSLGSRADYEQYF. CDR3 coding DNA: TGTGCCAGCAGCTTAGGTTCCAGGGCCGATTACGAGCAGTACTTC.

The J gene is TRBJ2-3, the V gene TRBV27; D call uncertain. This CDR3 has 8 residues. Between the trimmed V and J ends, which lost 9 bases and 11 bases, there was a span of 6 bases. Germline CDR1 reads MNHEY; CDR2 reads SMNVEV (reference sequence). CDR3 amino acids: CASSGQYF. In DNA, the CDR3 is TGTGCCAGTAGTGGGCAGTATTTT.

This clone was detected once. V and J are TRBV4-1 and TRBJ1-1, with D perhaps TRBD1 (5 bases). Germline-derived CDR1 and CDR2 are MGHRA and YSYEKL. With 0 bases removed from V and 1 base from J, the gap between germline ends came to 15 bases. CDR3 length equals 17 residues. CDR3 DNA: TGCGCCAGCAGCCAAGAAGGTTCAGGGCACGGGAACACTGAAGCTTTCTTT. This translates into CASSQEGSGHGNTEAFF.

This chain joins TRBV19 and TRBJ1-6; 7 nucleotides match TRBD1. Germline trimming cut 4 bases from V and 7 bases from J; bases unmatched to any gene: 4. The CDR3 has 14 residues. The germline CDR1 and CDR2 sequences are LNHDA and SQIVND (reference sequence). The CDR3 reads CASSTTGPNSPLHF. As DNA, the CDR3 is TGTGCCAGTAGTACGACAGGGCCCAATTCACCCCTCCACTTT.

The chain links TRBV7-3 to TRBJ2-5; 10 bases agree with TRBD2. CDR1 is SGHTA, CDR2 FQGTGA, per germline. The length of the CDR3 is 15 residues. V lost 4 bases, J lost 2 bases, and 4 bases stayed unmatched. CDR3 nucleotides: TGTGCCAGCAGCTCAGCGGGAGGGTTACAAGAGACCCAGTACTTC. Its translation: CASSSAGGLQETQYF.

The rearrangement uses TRBV2 and TRBJ1-5, with TRBD1 identical over 9 bases. Trimming removed 3 bases from V and 4 bases from J; junction bases left unmatched: 7. Germline CDR1 SNHLY, CDR2 FYNNEI. This CDR3 comprises 16 residues. The CDR3 spells CASSDSTGGHNQPQHF. In nucleotides, the CDR3 is TGTGCCAGCAGTGACTCGACAGGGGGTCATAATCAGCCCCAGCATTTT.

The chain joins TRBV30 to TRBJ2-3; 10 bases map to TRBD1. There are 15 residues in the CDR3. The germline CDR1 and CDR2 sequences are GTSNPN and SVGIG (reference sequence). The trim removed 4 bases at V and 2 bases at J, leaving 6 bases unmatched. The CDR3 nucleotides read TGTGCCTGGAACCAGGACAGGGGGAACACAGATACGCAGTATTTT. Protein sequence: CAWNQDRGNTDTQYF. Based on the CDR3 plus reference TRBV30 and TRBJ2-3, the full variable domain is SQTIHQWPATLVQPVGSPLSLECTVEGTSNPNLYWYRQAAGRGLQLLFYSVGIGQISSEVPQNLSASRPQDRQFILSSKKLLLSDSGFYLCAWNQDRGNTDTQYFGPGTRLTVL.